This is a list of T cell receptor beta chains from one sample in a study of cytomegalovirus exposure and HLA in healthy donors. This table comes from immunoSEQ multiplex PCR, and its TCRdb copy is limited to in-frame clones, with some not included. There are 140,000 or so clones in the sample; approximately 88% occur only once, and 0.45% to 0.55% lies in the top ten. Sequencing input: PBMCs. The receptors were sampled from a middle-aged woman in good health and CMV-seronegative. CDR3s include the opening cysteine and the closing phenylalanine or tryptophan. D genes are given only for firm matches. The size field is filled for only some rows; it gives once, few, many or a size class.

v_call	j_call	clone_size	d_call	cdr3_nt	cdr3_aa
TRBV7-9	TRBJ2-5	-	-	TGTTCCAGTGAACCCGGGGTTGAGACCCAGTACTTC	CSSEPGVETQYF
TRBV5-1	TRBJ2-3	-	TRBD2	TGCGCCAGCAGCTTGGCCGCAGCGGGAGGTACAGATACGCAGTATTTT	CASSLAAAGGTDTQYF
TRBV7-9	TRBJ2-7	-	TRBD2	TGTGCCAGCAGCTTAGGTTCGGCGGGAGTATCGTACGAGCAGTACTTC	CASSLGSAGVSYEQYF
TRBV2	TRBJ1-3	-	-	TGTGCCAGCAGTGACAGGGACTCTGGAAACACCATATATTTT	CASSDRDSGNTIYF
TRBV6-5	TRBJ2-7	-	-	TGTGCCAGCAGTTACACCAGGGAATACGAGCAGTACTTC	CASSYTREYEQYF
TRBV28	TRBJ2-1	-	TRBD2	TGTGCCAGCAGTTCGGGGCTAGCGGGAAGCTCCTACAATGAGCAGTTCTTC	CASSSGLAGSSYNEQFF
TRBV5-6	TRBJ2-1	-	-	TGTGCCAGCAGCCTGTGGACAGCTATCAATGAGCAGTTCTTC	CASSLWTAINEQFF
TRBV7-6	TRBJ2-1	-	TRBD2	TGTGCCAGCAGCTCACCCCCTGGGACTAGCGGGAGGGCCAGGAGCTACAATGAGCAGTTCTTC	CASSSPPGTSGRARSYNEQFF
TRBV7-9	TRBJ2-7	-	-	TGTGCCAGCAGCTCCGCGGGATCCTACGAGCAGTACTTC	CASSSAGSYEQYF
TRBV2	TRBJ2-1	-	TRBD2	TGTGCCAGCAGTATGTTAGCGGGGGCCTACAATGAGCAGTTCTTC	CASSMLAGAYNEQFF
TRBV2	TRBJ1-1	-	TRBD1	TGTGCCAGGGGAGCGGGACAGGGGGCTGAAGCTTTCTTT	CARGAGQGAEAFF
TRBV9	TRBJ2-7	-	TRBD2	TGTGCCAGCAGCGTAGTCCCGACTAGCGGGCTCTACGAGCAGTACTTC	CASSVVPTSGLYEQYF
TRBV5-1	TRBJ2-5	few	-	TGCGCCAGCAGCTTGGGCGCGGTAGAGACCCAGTACTTC	CASSLGAVETQYF
TRBV21-1	TRBJ2-5	-	-	TGTGCCAGCAGCAAATGTCGGTACAAAGGGGCCAGGGGGCTGGAGACCCAGTACTTC	CASSKCRYKGARGLETQYF